This is a list of T cell receptor beta chains from one sample in a study of shared clonotypes between healthy human individuals. TCRdb keeps only in-frame clones here, not all; method: immunoSEQ multiplex PCR. Seen here are about 2.4 million clones, 93% observed once, and the top ten hold approximately 0.36%. Material: naive CD4+ T cells from PBMCs. These receptors all come from a man in his late teens or twenties in good health. Some clones in this sample may be carry-over from other donors' samples. Both conserved end residues are part of each CDR3. The order of the fields is CDR3 protein, CDR3 DNA, D gene, J gene, clone size, V gene. The D gene is left open where the match is weak. Size is omitted from some rows. Given values are once, few, many or a class for expanded clones.

CASSPYVGTVFQGNTIYF | TGTGCCAGCTCACCGTATGTCGGGACAGTGTTTCAGGGAAACACCATATATTTT | TRBD1 | TRBJ1-3 | - | TRBV18
CSARIYNEQFF | TGCAGTGCTAGAATCTACAATGAGCAGTTCTTC | - | TRBJ2-1 | - | TRBV20-1
CASSFGSSGHNEQFF | TGTGCCAGCAGCTTCGGCTCTAGCGGTCACAATGAGCAGTTCTTC | TRBD2 | TRBJ2-1 | - | TRBV7-7
CASPGPTSGSLADTQYF | TGTGCCAGCCCCGGTCCAACTAGCGGGAGTTTAGCAGATACGCAGTATTTT | TRBD2 | TRBJ2-3 | - | TRBV5-4
CASGRGFGEAFF | TGTGCCAGCGGGAGAGGTTTTGGTGAAGCTTTCTTT | - | TRBJ1-1 | - | TRBV9
CASSGWGEQYF | TGTGCCAGCAGCGGGTGGGGCGAGCAGTACTTC | - | TRBJ2-7 | - | TRBV27
CASSQVLAGELFF | TGCGCCAGCAGCCAAGTATTGGCCGGGGAGCTGTTTTTT | - | TRBJ2-2 | few | TRBV5-1
CASSWRTGSGGYTF | TGTGCCAGCAGCTGGAGGACAGGGTCAGGAGGCTACACCTTC | TRBD1 | TRBJ1-2 | - | TRBV5-6
CASSFPGRIRPNEQFF | TGTGCCAGCAGCTTCCCCGGGAGAATTCGTCCAAATGAGCAGTTCTTC | - | TRBJ2-1 | - | TRBV5-4
CSVVWGPIGYYNEQFF | TGCAGCGTTGTATGGGGTCCAATCGGTTACTACAATGAGCAGTTCTTC | - | TRBJ2-1 | - | TRBV29-1
CASSVGLTAYNEQFF | TGTGCCAGCAGCGTAGGCTTGACTGCATACAATGAGCAGTTCTTC | - | TRBJ2-1 | - | TRBV9
CAWSVSSAYNEQFF | TGTGCCTGGAGTGTGTCTAGCGCCTACAATGAGCAGTTCTTC | - | TRBJ2-1 | - | TRBV30
CASSERGARNQPQHF | TGTGCCAGCAGTGAACGGGGGGCGAGGAATCAGCCCCAGCATTTT | - | TRBJ1-5 | - | TRBV6-1
CASSVVSGNTEAFF | TGTGCCAGCAGCGTAGTTTCGGGGAACACTGAAGCTTTCTTT | - | TRBJ1-1 | - | TRBV9
CASSGDRYQPQHF | TGTGCCAGCAGTGGGGACAGATACCAGCCCCAGCATTTT | TRBD1 | TRBJ1-5 | - | TRBV6-5
CATVSRERGAYEQYF | TGTGCCACCGTCTCCCGGGAGCGGGGTGCCTACGAGCAGTACTTC | TRBD2 | TRBJ2-7 | - | TRBV19
CASSLTLGSFSGNTIYF | TGTGCCAGCAGTTTAACCCTTGGGTCTTTCTCTGGAAACACCATATATTTT | - | TRBJ1-3 | - | TRBV28
CASSPSAGFSGNTIYF | TGTGCCAGCTCACCCTCGGCTGGGTTTTCTGGAAACACCATATATTTT | - | TRBJ1-3 | once | TRBV18
CASSPGSRSYNEQFF | TGTGCCAGCAGCCCGGGATCTCGCTCCTACAATGAGCAGTTCTTC | - | TRBJ2-1 | - | TRBV9
CASRKISSGSYEQYF | TGTGCCAGTAGAAAAATTTCTAGCGGGAGCTACGAGCAGTACTTC | TRBD2 | TRBJ2-7 | once | TRBV19
CASGSDSYNEQFF | TGTGCTAGTGGTTCGGACTCCTACAATGAGCAGTTCTTC | - | TRBJ2-1 | - | TRBV12-5
CASSVPGRYGYTF | TGTGCCAGCAGTGTCCCCGGTCGCTATGGCTACACCTTC | - | TRBJ1-2 | - | TRBV25-1
CASSFGRAGAFF | TGTGCCAGCAGTTTTGGACGAGCCGGCGCTTTCTTT | - | TRBJ1-1 | - | TRBV28
CASSFGQGSGELFF | TGTGCCAGCAGCTTCGGACAGGGTTCCGGGGAGCTGTTTTTT | TRBD1 | TRBJ2-2 | once | TRBV7-9
CASRHKYEQYF | TGTGCCAGCAGACACAAATACGAGCAGTACTTC | - | TRBJ2-7 | - | TRBV28
CASSSPGGEQYF | TGTGCCAGCAGCTCCCCCGGGGGCGAGCAGTACTTC | - | TRBJ2-7 | once | TRBV7-3
CASSLTPLPYEQYF | TGTGCCAGCAGTTTAACGCCCCTCCCCTACGAGCAGTACTTC | - | TRBJ2-7 | once | TRBV28
CASSSPSSSYEQYF | TGTGCCAGCAGTTCCCCGTCGAGCTCCTACGAGCAGTACTTC | - | TRBJ2-7 | - | TRBV6-5
CASSLGRGANVLTF | TGCGCCAGCAGCTTGGGTCGTGGGGCCAACGTCCTGACTTTC | - | TRBJ2-6 | - | TRBV5-1
CASSFTGNQPQHF | TGTGCCAGCAGTTTTACGGGAAATCAGCCCCAGCATTTT | - | TRBJ1-5 | - | TRBV28
CASSMPASYEQYF | TGTGCCAGTAGTATGCCGGCGAGTTACGAGCAGTACTTC | - | TRBJ2-7 | - | TRBV19
CASSFGTSGNEQFF | TGCGCCAGCAGCTTCGGGACTAGCGGCAATGAGCAGTTCTTC | TRBD2 | TRBJ2-1 | - | TRBV5-1
CARDREDYGYTF | TGTGCGCGGGACAGGGAGGACTATGGCTACACCTTC | TRBD1 | TRBJ1-2 | few | TRBV30
CASSNRGAANEKLFF | TGTGCCAGTAGTAACCGAGGGGCGGCTAATGAAAAACTGTTTTTT | - | TRBJ1-4 | - | TRBV19
CASRITGSGANVLTF | TGTGCCAGCAGGATAACAGGCTCTGGGGCCAACGTCCTGACTTTC | - | TRBJ2-6 | - | TRBV6-1
CASSVDLALDEQYF | TGTGCCAGCAGCGTAGATCTGGCGTTGGACGAGCAGTACTTC | - | TRBJ2-7 | - | TRBV9
CASSSVDRVNEKLFF | TGCGCCAGCAGCTCTGTGGACAGGGTGAATGAAAAACTGTTTTTT | TRBD1 | TRBJ1-4 | - | TRBV5-1
CASSRGRLDEQYF | TGTGCCAGCAGCCGCGGGCGCTTGGACGAGCAGTACTTC | - | TRBJ2-7 | - | TRBV11-2
CASSLGGRESAYNEQFF | TGTGCCAGCAGCCTGGGGGGGCGGGAGTCCGCCTACAATGAGCAGTTCTTC | - | TRBJ2-1 | - | TRBV7-8
CASSRTSGSKGEQFF | TGCGCCAGCAGCCGGACTAGCGGGAGTAAGGGTGAGCAGTTCTTC | TRBD2 | TRBJ2-1 | - | TRBV4-1
CASSYGQVDNEKLFF | TGTGCCAGCAGTTACGGACAGGTCGATAATGAAAAGCTGTTTTTT | TRBD1 | TRBJ1-4 | - | TRBV11-2
CASSQVGRDTEAFF | TGCGCCAGCAGCCAAGTCGGTCGGGACACTGAAGCTTTCTTT | - | TRBJ1-1 | - | TRBV4-3
CASSYDRQGQNGYTF | TGTGCCAGCAGTTACGATCGGCAGGGGCAGAATGGCTACACCTTC | - | TRBJ1-2 | - | TRBV6-5
CASSLAVRSGVKEQFF | TGTGCCAGCAGCTTAGCGGTCAGGAGCGGGGTCAAGGAGCAGTTCTTC | TRBD2 | TRBJ2-1 | - | TRBV11-1
CASSFQQNEQYF | TGCGCCAGCAGCTTCCAACAAAACGAGCAGTACTTC | - | TRBJ2-7 | - | TRBV5-1
CASSSLGAGQETQYF | TGTGCCAGCAGCTCCCTAGGAGCGGGTCAAGAGACCCAGTACTTC | - | TRBJ2-5 | - | TRBV5-6
CASSLDWTGDEKLFF | TGTGCCAGCAGCTTGGATTGGACAGGGGACGAAAAACTGTTTTTT | TRBD1 | TRBJ1-4 | once | TRBV5-8
CASSIITPVVRLTDTQYF | TGTGCCAGTAGTATAATAACCCCAGTTGTCAGACTCACAGATACGCAGTATTTT | - | TRBJ2-3 | - | TRBV19
CASSLDRANEKLFF | TGTGCCAGCAGCTTGGACAGGGCGAATGAAAAACTGTTTTTT | TRBD1 | TRBJ1-4 | once | TRBV7-2
CASREFTRIVSPVYNEQFF | TGTGCCAGCAGGGAATTCACAAGGATCGTTTCCCCTGTTTACAATGAGCAGTTCTTC | - | TRBJ2-1 | - | TRBV6-1
CASSLGGREPYGYTF | TGCGCCAGCAGCTTGGGGGGCAGGGAACCCTATGGCTACACCTTC | - | TRBJ1-2 | - | TRBV5-1
CASRPGQLNYEQYF | TGTGCCAGCAGACCGGGACAGTTAAACTACGAGCAGTACTTC | TRBD1 | TRBJ2-7 | - | TRBV28
CASSVGRQGSNSPLHF | TGTGCCAGCAGCGTAGGGCGTCAGGGAAGCAATTCACCCCTCCACTTT | - | TRBJ1-6 | once | TRBV9
CASSISGTAGF | TGTGCCAGCAGTATTTCCGGGACAGCCGGTTTT | TRBD1 | TRBJ2-3 | once | TRBV2